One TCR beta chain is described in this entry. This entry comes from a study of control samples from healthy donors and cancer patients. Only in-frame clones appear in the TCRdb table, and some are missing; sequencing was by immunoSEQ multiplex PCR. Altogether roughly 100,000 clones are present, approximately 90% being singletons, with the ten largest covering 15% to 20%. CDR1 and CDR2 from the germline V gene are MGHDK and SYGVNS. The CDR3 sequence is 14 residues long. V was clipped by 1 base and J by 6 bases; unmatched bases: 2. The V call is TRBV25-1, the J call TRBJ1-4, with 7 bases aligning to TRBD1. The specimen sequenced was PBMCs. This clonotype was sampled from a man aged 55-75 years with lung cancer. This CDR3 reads CASSELGTDEKLFF. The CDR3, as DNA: TGTGCCAGCAGTGAATTGGGGACAGATGAAAAACTGTTTTTT.